The 5 T cell receptor beta chains in this list originate from one sample, sequenced in a study of T cells in Graves' hyperthyroidism and ophthalmopathy (dated by TCRdb to the late 2010s). Library preparation used multiplex PCR. This sample was sequenced with an Illumina HiSeq 2000. The TCR beta CDR3 regions were amplified from the RNA transcripts. The first round of RT-PCR for the TCR CDR3 was performed with the HTBI primer set and the Qiagen OneStep RT-PCR kit. Starting from the raw public reads, TCRdb applied fastp trimming at Q25, assembled clones with MiXCR and retained in-frame beta chains. Rows are unified per CDR3 protein, each entry keeping the most common DNA and genes. For this sample there are about 330,000 distinct CDR3 sequences; approximately 15% appear just once. Together, the top ten hold roughly 35% of the sample. The sample comprised blood. Source of these receptors: a woman aged 40-49 years with Graves' ophthalmopathy.

The V gene is TRBV19, the J gene TRBJ2-2, with 7 bases identical to TRBD1. V lost 4 bases, J lost 7 bases, and 3 bases stayed unmatched. The CDR3 has 13 amino acids. The germline CDR1 and CDR2 sequences are LNHDA and SQIVND (reference sequence). The CDR3 here is CASSTQGIGELFF. Written as DNA, the CDR3 is TGTGCCAGTAGTACACAGGGGATCGGGGAGCTGTTTTTT.

This clonotype was observed many times. The rearrangement links TRBV15 to TRBJ2-3; unclear D gene. The CDR3 length is 15 residues. Germline V gene sequence: CDR1 LNHNV, CDR2 YYDKDF (reference sequence). V was pared by 4 bases and J by 0 bases, with 11 bases between. CDR3 in amino acids: CATSKGRSSTDTQYF. CDR3 DNA sequence: TGTGCCACCAGCAAGGGCAGGTCCAGCACAGATACGCAGTATTTT.

A word on this clonotype: This clone may be a read error of a much larger clone one base away. The rearrangement links TRBV18 to TRBJ1-1, with D possibly matching TRBD1 (5 bases). The CDR3 consists of 14 residues. Germline CDR1 is KGHSH and CDR2 is LQKENI. The V end lost 4 bases, the J end lost 4 bases, and 13 bases lay between the germline ends. CDR3 sequence (DNA): TGTGCCAGCTCACTTCCCGACAGCGGCACTGAAGCTTTCTTT. This sequence encodes CASSLPDSGTEAFF. The whole variable domain, filled in from reference TRBV18 and TRBJ1-1, reads NAGVMQNPRHLVRRRGQEARLRCSPMKGHSHVYWYRQLPEEGLKFMVYLQKENIIDESGMPKERFSAEFPKEGPSILRIQQVVRGDSAAYFCASSLPDSGTEAFFGQGTRLTVV.

This clonotype was seen a few times. The J gene is TRBJ2-3, the V gene TRBV5-5; possibly TRBD2 for D (5 bases). The CDR3 covers 15 residues. V lost 4 bases and J 1 base, leaving 13 bases between the germline ends. Germline V CDR1 and CDR2: SGHKS, YYEKEE (reference sequence). The CDR3: CASSPMGVGTDTQYF. The DNA for the CDR3 is TGTGCCAGCAGCCCGATGGGAGTGGGCACAGATACGCAGTATTTT.

Ten or more counts support this clonotype. V usage is TRBV25-1 and J usage is TRBJ2-7; D remains ambiguous. Trimming pared 5 bases from V and 3 bases from J, leaving 11 bases between. Germline assignment: CDR1 MGHDK and CDR2 SYGVNS. CDR3 length equals 13 residues. For the CDR3, the DNA is TGTGCCAGCAGTTCAAGCCCGAACTACGAGCAGTACTTC. The encoded protein is CASSSSPNYEQYF.